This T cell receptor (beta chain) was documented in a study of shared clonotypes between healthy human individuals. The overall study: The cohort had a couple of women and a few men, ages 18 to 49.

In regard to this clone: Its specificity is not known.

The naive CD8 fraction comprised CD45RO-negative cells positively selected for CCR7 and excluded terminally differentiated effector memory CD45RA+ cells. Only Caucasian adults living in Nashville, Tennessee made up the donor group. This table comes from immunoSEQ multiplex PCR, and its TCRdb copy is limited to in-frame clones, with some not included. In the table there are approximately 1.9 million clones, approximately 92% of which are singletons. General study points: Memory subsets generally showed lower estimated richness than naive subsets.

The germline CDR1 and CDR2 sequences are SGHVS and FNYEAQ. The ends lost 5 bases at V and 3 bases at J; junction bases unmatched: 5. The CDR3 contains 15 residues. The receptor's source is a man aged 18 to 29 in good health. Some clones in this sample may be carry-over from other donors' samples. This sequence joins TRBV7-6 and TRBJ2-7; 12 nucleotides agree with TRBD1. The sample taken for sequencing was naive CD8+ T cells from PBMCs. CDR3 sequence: CASSSRDRGHYEQYF. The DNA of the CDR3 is TGTGCCAGCAGCAGCCGGGACAGGGGGCACTACGAGCAGTACTTC. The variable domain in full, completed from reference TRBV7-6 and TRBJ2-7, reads GAGVSQSPRYKVTKRGQDVALRCDPISGHVSLYWYRQALGQGPEFLTYFNYEAQQDKSGLPNDRFSAERPEGSISTLTIQRTEQRDSAMYRCASSSRDRGHYEQYFGPGTRLTVT.